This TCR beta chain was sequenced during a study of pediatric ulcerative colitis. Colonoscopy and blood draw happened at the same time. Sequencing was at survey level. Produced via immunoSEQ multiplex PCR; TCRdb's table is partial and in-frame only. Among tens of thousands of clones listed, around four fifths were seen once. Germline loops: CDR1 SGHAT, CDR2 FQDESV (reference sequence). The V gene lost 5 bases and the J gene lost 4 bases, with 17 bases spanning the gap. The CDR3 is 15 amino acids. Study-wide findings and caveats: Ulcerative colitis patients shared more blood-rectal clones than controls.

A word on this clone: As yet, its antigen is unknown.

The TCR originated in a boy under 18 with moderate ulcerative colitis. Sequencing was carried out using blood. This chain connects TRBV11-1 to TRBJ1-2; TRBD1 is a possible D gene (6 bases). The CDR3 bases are TGTGCCAGCAGCCGAGGTTCAGGAGGGGGCTATGGCTACACCTTC. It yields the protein CASSRGSGGGYGYTF.